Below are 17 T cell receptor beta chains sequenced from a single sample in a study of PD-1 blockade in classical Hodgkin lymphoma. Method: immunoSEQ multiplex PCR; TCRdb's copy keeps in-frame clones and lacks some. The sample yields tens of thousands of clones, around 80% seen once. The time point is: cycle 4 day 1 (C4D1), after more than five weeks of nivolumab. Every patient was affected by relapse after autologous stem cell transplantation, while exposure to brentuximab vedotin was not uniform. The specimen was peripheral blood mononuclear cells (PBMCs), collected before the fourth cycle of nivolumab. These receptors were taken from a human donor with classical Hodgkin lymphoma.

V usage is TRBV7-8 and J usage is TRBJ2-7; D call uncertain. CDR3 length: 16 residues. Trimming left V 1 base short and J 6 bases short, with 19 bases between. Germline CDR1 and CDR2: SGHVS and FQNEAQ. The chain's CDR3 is CASSLVGSADFFEQYF. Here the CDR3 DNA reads TGTGCCAGCAGCTTAGTTGGCTCAGCCGACTTCTTCGAGCAGTACTTC.

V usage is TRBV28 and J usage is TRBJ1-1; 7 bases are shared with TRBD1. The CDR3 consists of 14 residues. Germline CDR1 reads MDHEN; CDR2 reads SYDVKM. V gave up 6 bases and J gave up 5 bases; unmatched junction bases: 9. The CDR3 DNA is TGTGCCAGCAGATCAATGGACAGGCTTACTGAAGCTTTCTTT. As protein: CASRSMDRLTEAFF.

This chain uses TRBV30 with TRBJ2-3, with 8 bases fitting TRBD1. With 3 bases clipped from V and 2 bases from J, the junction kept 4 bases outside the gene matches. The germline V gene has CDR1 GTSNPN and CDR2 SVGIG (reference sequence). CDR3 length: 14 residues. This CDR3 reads CAWSEGQVTDTQYF. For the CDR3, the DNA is TGTGCCTGGAGCGAGGGACAGGTCACAGATACGCAGTATTTT.

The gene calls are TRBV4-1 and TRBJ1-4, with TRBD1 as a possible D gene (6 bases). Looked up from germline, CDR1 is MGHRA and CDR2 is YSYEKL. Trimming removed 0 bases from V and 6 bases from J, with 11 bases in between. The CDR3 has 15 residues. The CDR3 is CASSQEGRGYEKLFF. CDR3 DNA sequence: TGCGCCAGCAGCCAAGAGGGCAGGGGCTATGAAAAACTGTTTTTT.

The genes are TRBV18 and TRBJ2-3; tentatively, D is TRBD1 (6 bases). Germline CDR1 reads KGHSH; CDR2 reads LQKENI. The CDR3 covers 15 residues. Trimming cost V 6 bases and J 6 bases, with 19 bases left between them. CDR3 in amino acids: CASSAPVGGHDTQYF. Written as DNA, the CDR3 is TGTGCCAGCTCCGCACCCGTAGGGGGTCATGATACGCAGTATTTT.

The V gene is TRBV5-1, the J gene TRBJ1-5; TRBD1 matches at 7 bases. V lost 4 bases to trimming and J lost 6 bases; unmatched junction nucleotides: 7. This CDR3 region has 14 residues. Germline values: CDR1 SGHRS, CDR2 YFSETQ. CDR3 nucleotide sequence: TGCGCCAGCAGCCCCACAGGGGAGGCTCAGCCCCAGCATTTT. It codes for CASSPTGEAQPQHF.

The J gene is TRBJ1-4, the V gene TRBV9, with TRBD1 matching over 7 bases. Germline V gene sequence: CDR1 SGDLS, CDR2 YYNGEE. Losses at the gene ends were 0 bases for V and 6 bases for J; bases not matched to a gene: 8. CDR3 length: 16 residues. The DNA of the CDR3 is TGTGCCAGCAGCGTAGGGGAGGGCAGGGGGGATGAAAAACTGTTTTTT. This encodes CASSVGEGRGDEKLFF.

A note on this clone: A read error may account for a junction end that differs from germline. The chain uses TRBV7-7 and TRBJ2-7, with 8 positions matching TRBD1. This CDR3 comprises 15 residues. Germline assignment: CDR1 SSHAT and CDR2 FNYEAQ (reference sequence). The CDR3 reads CASSPATGALYEQYF. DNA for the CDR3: TGTGCTAGCAGCCCTGCGACAGGGGCGTTGTACGAGCAGTACTTC.

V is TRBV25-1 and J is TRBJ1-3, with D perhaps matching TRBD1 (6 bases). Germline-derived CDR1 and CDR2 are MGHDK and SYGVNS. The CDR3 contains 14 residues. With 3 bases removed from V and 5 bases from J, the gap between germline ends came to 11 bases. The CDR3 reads CASSELDSRNTIYF. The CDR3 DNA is TGTGCCAGCAGTGAGTTGGACAGTCGAAACACCATATATTTT.

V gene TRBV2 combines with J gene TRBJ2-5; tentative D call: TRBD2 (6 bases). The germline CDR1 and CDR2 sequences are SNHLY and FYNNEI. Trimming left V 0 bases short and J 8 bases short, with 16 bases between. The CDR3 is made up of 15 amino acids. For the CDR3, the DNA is TGTGCCAGCAGTGAAGCGGGGACTCCCGGATTCACCCAGTACTTC. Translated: CASSEAGTPGFTQYF.

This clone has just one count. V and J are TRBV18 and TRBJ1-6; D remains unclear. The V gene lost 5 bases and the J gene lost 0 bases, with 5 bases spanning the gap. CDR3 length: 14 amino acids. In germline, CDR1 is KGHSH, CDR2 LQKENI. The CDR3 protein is CASSESSYNSPLHF. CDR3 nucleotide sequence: TGTGCCAGCTCAGAAAGCTCCTATAATTCACCCCTCCACTTT.

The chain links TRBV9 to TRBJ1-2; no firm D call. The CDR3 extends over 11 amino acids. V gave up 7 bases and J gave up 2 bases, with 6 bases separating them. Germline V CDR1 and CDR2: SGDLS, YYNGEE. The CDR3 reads CASGNNYGYTF. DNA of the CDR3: TGTGCCAGCGGGAACAACTATGGCTACACCTTC.

The CDR3, as DNA: TGTGCCATCAGTGAGTCGAAAGGGGCGAACACCGGGGAGCTGTTTTTT. It specifies CAISESKGANTGELFF. V usage is TRBV10-3 and J usage is TRBJ2-2; D possibly corresponds to TRBD1 (5 bases). Trimming cost V 0 bases and J 0 bases, with 8 bases left between them. Germline V lookup: CDR1 ENHRY, CDR2 SYGVKD. This CDR3 has 16 amino acids.

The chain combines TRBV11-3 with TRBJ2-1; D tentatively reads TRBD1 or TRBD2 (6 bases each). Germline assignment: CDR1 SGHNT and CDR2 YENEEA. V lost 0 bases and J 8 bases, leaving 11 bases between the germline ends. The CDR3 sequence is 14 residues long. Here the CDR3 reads CASSLDGGGDEQFF. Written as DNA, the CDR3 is TGTGCCAGCAGCTTAGATGGAGGGGGAGATGAGCAGTTCTTC.

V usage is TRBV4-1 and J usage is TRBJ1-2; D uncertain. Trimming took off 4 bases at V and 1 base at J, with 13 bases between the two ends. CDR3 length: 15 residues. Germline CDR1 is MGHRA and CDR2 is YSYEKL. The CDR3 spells CASSPGQDHNYGYTF. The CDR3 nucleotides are TGCGCCAGCAGCCCCGGCCAAGACCATAACTATGGCTACACCTTC.

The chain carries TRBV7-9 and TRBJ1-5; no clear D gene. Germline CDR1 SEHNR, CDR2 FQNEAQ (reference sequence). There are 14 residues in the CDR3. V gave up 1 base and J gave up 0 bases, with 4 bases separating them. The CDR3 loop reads CASSLDYSNQPQHF. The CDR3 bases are TGTGCCAGCAGCTTAGATTATAGCAATCAGCCCCAGCATTTT.

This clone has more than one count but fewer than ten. CDR3 sequence (DNA): TGTGCCAGCAGCTTGACAGGGAGGGATAACTATGGCTACACCTTC. This encodes CASSLTGRDNYGYTF. V and J are TRBV5-8 and TRBJ1-2; maybe TRBD1 (6 bases). CDR1 is SGHTS and CDR2 is YDEGEE in the germline V gene. V lost 1 base and J 1 base, leaving 11 bases between the germline ends. The CDR3 spans 15 residues.